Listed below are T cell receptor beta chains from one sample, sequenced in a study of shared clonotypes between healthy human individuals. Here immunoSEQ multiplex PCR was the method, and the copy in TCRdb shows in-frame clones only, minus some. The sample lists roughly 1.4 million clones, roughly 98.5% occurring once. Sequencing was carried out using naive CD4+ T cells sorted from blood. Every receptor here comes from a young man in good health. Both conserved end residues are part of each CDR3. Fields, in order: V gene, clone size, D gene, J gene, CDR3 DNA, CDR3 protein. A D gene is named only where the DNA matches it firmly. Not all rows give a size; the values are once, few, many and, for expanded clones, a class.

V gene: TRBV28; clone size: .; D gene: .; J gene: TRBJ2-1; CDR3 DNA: TGTGCCAGCAGCCCTCGGGGGAGGGGGAAGACGGAGCAGTTCTTC; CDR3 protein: CASSPRGRGKTEQFF
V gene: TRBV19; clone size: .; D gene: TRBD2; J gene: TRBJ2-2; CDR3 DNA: TGTGCCAGTAGTCCCCGCTTTGCGGGAGTTTCCCCCGGGGAGCTGTTTTTT; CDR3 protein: CASSPRFAGVSPGELFF
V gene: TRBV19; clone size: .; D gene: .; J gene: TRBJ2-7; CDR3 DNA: TGTGCCAGTAGCAGGGCACCATCCATCTACGAGCAGTACTTC; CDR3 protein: CASSRAPSIYEQYF
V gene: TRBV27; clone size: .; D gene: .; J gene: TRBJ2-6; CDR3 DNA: TGTGCCAGCAGCGGTCTGACCTTCTCTGGGGCCAACGTCCTGACTTTC; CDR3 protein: CASSGLTFSGANVLTF
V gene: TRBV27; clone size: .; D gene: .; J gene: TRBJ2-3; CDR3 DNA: TGTGCCAGCAGTTACACCGCTAGCACAGATACGCAGTATTTT; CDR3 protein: CASSYTASTDTQYF
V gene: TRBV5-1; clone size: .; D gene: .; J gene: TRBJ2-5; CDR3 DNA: TGCGCCAGCAGCTTCGACGGGAAAGAGACCCAGTACTTC; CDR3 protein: CASSFDGKETQYF
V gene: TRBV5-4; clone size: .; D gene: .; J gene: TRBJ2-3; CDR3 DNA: TGTGCCAGCAGCTCCCCAGGCACACCGAGCACAGATACGCAGTATTTT; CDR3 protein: CASSSPGTPSTDTQYF
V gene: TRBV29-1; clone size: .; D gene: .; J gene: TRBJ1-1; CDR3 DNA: TGCAGCGTTGTGCCGTCTGTCCCGGGACATTCGGGGGACACTGAAGCTTTCTTT; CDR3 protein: CSVVPSVPGHSGDTEAFF
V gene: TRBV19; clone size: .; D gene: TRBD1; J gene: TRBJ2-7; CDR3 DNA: TGTGCCAGTAGTACACGAAGCGGACAGGGAAAGCAGTACTTC; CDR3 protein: CASSTRSGQGKQYF
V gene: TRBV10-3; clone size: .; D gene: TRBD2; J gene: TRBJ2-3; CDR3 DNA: TGTGCCATCAGTGGGGGGCGACTAGCGGGCCGATCTAGCACAGATACGCAGTATTTT; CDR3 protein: CAISGGRLAGRSSTDTQYF
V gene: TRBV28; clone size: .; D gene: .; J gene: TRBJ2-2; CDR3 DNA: TGTGCCAGCAGTGGCTACACCGGGGAGCTGTTTTTT; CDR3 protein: CASSGYTGELFF
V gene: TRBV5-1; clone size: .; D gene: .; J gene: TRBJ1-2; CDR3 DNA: TGCGCCAGCAGCCCGGACGGCCCGAGAGGCTACACCTTC; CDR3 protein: CASSPDGPRGYTF
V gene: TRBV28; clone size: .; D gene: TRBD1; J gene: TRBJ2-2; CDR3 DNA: TGTGCCAGCAGACTATCCGGGACAGGGGCTACCGGGGAGCTGTTTTTT; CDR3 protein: CASRLSGTGATGELFF
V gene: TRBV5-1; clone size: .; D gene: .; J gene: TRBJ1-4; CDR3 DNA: TGCGCCAGCAGCTTTCGGGCTTCTAATGAAAAACTGTTTTTT; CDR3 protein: CASSFRASNEKLFF
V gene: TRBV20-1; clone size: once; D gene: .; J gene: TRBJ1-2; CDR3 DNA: TGCAGTGCCCTGGCTGGCTACACCTTC; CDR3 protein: CSALAGYTF
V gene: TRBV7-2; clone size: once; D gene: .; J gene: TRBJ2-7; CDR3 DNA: TGTGCCAGCAGCTTATTCCTGACAGAGAGCTACGAGCAGTACTTC; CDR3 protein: CASSLFLTESYEQYF
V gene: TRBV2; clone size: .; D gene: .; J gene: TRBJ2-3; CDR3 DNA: TGTGCCAGCAGAAGTTTCGAGTGGCCCACAGATACGCAGTATTTT; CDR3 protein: CASRSFEWPTDTQYF
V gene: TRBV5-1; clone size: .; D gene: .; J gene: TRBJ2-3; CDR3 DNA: TGCGCCAGCAGCTTGAGACTTAGCACAGATACGCAGTATTTT; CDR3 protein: CASSLRLSTDTQYF
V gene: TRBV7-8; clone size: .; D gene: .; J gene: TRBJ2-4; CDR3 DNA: TGTGCCAGCAGCTTAAGGCCCCCCTCAGGCATTCAGTACTTC; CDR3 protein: CASSLRPPSGIQYF
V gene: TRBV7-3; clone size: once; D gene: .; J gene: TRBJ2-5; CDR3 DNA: TGTGCCAGCAGCCAAACGGGGGCAGGGGCGATCCAAGAGACCCAGTACTTC; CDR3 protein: CASSQTGAGAIQETQYF
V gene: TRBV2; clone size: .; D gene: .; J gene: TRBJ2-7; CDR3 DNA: TGTGCCAGCAGTGAGGGTGGACAGATCTCCTACGAGCAGTACTTC; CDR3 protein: CASSEGGQISYEQYF
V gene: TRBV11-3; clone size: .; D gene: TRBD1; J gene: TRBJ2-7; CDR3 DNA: TGTGCCAGCAGCACGACAGGGGCAGCGGAGCAGTACTTC; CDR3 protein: CASSTTGAAEQYF
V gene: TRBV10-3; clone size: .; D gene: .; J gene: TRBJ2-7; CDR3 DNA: TGTGCCATCAGTGTTGTGCCGGCTGCGGGTGAGCAGTACTTC; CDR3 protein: CAISVVPAAGEQYF
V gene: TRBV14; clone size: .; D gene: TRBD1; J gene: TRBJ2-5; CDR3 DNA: TGTGCCAGCAGCCAAGAGGACAGGAAAGAGACCCAGTACTTC; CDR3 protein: CASSQEDRKETQYF
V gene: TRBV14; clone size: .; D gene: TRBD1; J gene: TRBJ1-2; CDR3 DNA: TGTGCCAGCAGCCAAATTCCGAGGGACAGGATCCCGTATGACACACTCTATGGCTACACCTTC; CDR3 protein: CASSQIPRDRIPYDTLYGYTF
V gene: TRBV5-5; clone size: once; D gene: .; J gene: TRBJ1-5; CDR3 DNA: TGTGCCAGCAGCTTGAGTGGGGGGGATCAGCCCCAGCATTTT; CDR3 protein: CASSLSGGDQPQHF
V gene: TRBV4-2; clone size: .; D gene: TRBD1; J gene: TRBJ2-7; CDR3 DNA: TGTGCCAGCAGCCAAGTGAAACAGGGGTTTGCCGAGCAGTACTTC; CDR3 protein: CASSQVKQGFAEQYF
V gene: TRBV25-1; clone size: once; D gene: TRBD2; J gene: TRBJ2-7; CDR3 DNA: TGTGCCAGCAGACCCGGGGGGTCTGAGCAGTACTTC; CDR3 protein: CASRPGGSEQYF
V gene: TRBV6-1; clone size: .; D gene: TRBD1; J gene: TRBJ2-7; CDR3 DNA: TGTGCCAGCACCAAGGGACAGTCCTACGAGCAGTACTTC; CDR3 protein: CASTKGQSYEQYF
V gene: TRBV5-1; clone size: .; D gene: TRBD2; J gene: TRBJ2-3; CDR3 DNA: TGCGCCAGCAGCTTGGGGACTAGCGGAAGCACAGATACGCAGTATTTT; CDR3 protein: CASSLGTSGSTDTQYF
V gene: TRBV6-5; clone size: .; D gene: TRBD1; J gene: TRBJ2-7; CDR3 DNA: TGTGCCAGCAGTTTCCAGGGGGCGGTCCACGAGCAGTACTTC; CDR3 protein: CASSFQGAVHEQYF
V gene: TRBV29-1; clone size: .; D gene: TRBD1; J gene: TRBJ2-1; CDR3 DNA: TGCAGCATCTTGACAGGGCCCCGGGATGAGCAGTTCTTC; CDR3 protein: CSILTGPRDEQFF
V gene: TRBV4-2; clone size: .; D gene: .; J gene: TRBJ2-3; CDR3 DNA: TGTGCGAGCCGGGACCCGGGCACAGATACGCAGTATTTT; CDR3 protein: CASRDPGTDTQYF
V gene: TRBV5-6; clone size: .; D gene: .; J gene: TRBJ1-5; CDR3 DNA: TGTGCCAGCAGCTGGCAGACGGATCAGCCCCAGCATTTT; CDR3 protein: CASSWQTDQPQHF
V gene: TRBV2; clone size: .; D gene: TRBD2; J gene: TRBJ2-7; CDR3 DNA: TGTGCCAGCAGGCGGGAGGTCTCCTACGAGCAGTACTTC; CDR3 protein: CASRREVSYEQYF
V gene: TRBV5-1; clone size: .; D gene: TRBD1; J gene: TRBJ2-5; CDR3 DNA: TGCGCCAGCAGCTACGGGACAGGGGAAGAGACCCAGTACTTC; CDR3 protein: CASSYGTGEETQYF
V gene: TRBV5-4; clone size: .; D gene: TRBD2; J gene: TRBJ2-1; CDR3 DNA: TGTGCCAGCAGCTTGGGCGGGAGCCGCCAGTACAATGAGCAGTTCTTC; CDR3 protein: CASSLGGSRQYNEQFF
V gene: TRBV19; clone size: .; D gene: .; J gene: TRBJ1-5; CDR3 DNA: TGTGCCAGTAGTGCCCCACAGGTAAATAGCAATCAGCCCCAGCATTTT; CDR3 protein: CASSAPQVNSNQPQHF
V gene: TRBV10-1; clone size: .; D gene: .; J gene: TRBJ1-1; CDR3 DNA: TGCGCCAGCTCTCGGGCCGTTGGGACTGAAGCTTTCTTT; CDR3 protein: CASSRAVGTEAFF
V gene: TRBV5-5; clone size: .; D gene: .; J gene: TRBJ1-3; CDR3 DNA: TGTGCCAGCAGCTTGGTTGGCTCCCCGGCCGGAAACACCATATATTTT; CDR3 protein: CASSLVGSPAGNTIYF
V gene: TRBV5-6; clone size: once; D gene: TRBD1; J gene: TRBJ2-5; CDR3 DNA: TGTGCCAGCAGTCGGGACAGACAAGAGACCCAGTACTTC; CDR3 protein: CASSRDRQETQYF
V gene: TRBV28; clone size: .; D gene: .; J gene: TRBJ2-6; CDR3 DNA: TGTGCCAGCAGTGCTCTCATTCCCAGGGGATACGGGGCCAACGTCCTGACTTTC; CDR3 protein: CASSALIPRGYGANVLTF
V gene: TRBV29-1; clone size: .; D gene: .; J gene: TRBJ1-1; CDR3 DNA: TGCAGCGTTGAGAGGGAGAAGGGCACTGAAGCTTTCTTT; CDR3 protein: CSVEREKGTEAFF
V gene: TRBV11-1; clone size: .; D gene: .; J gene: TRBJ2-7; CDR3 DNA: TGTGCCAGCAGCTCCTATAGCGTGTCCCACGAGCAGTACTTC; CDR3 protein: CASSSYSVSHEQYF
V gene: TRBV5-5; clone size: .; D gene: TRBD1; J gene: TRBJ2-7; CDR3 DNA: TGTGCCAGCACCCTGGCCGGGACAGGGGCGGGTCGCGAGCAGTACTTC; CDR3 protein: CASTLAGTGAGREQYF
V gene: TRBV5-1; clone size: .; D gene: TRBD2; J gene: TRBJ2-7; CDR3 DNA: TGCGCCAGCAGCTTGGCGACTAGCTTGTCCTACGAGCAGTACTTC; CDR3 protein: CASSLATSLSYEQYF
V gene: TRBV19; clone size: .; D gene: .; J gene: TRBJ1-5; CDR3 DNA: TGTGCCAGTAGTATCGGCGGCGGGGGGCATCAGCCCCAGCATTTT; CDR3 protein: CASSIGGGGHQPQHF
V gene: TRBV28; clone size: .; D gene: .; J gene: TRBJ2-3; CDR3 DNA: TGTGCCAGCAGACTTGGGGGGATTAGCACAGATACGCAGTATTTT; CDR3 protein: CASRLGGISTDTQYF
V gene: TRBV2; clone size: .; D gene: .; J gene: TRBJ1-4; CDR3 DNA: TGTGCCAGCAGTCCGCGACAGTTGGTGGGCGAAAAACTGTTTTTT; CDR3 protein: CASSPRQLVGEKLFF
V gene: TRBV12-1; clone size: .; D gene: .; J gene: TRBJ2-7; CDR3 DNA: TGTGCCAGCAGCCTCTCGCAACTACCTAGCTCCTACGAGCAGTACTTC; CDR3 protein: CASSLSQLPSSYEQYF
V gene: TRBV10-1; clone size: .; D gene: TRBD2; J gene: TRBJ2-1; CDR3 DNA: TGCGCCAGCAGTAGCACGCGGGGGAGCTCCTACAATGAGCAGTTCTTC; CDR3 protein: CASSSTRGSSYNEQFF
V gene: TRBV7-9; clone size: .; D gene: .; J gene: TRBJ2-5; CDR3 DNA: TGTGCCAGCAGCCATAGGGGCAGCCAAGAGACCCAGTACTTC; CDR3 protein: CASSHRGSQETQYF
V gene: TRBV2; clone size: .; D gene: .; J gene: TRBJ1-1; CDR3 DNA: TGTGCCAGCAGTGAAGGGGGGGCCCTGAACACTGAAGCTTTCTTT; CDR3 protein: CASSEGGALNTEAFF